This passage covers 7 T cell receptor beta chains from one sample sequenced in a study of blood T cells in healthy people across ages. A sample-barcoded 5' primer and a J-beta primer mix were used in a second PCR of about 7 to 11 cycles. TCRdb processed the 5' RACE reads anew with MiXCR; each CDR3 protein has one entry. Among about 970,000 distinct CDR3 sequences listed, about 53% were seen once. What was sequenced was blood. The receptors shown here come from a woman aged 55-69 years in good health.

There are a few counts of this clonotype. This chain connects TRBV7-2 to TRBJ2-5; TRBD2 agrees at 7 bases. In germline, CDR1 is SGHTA, CDR2 FQGNSA. The J segment lost 2 bases and the V segment lost 4 bases, leaving 7 bases of the junction unmatched. This CDR3 region has 15 residues. The CDR3 reads CASSSTPGGQETQYF. In DNA form, the CDR3 reads TGTGCCAGCAGCTCGACCCCGGGAGGTCAAGAGACCCAGTACTTC.

For the CDR3, the DNA is TGTGCCAGCTCACCACTGCAAGCAGGGACAGGGGACTATGGCTACACCTTC. Its protein product is CASSPLQAGTGDYGYTF. This chain uses TRBV18 with TRBJ1-2; 10 nucleotides line up with TRBD1. The CDR3 loop spans 17 amino acids. CDR1 KGHSH and CDR2 LQKENI come from the germline V gene. V lost 1 base and J lost 3; bases outside the gene matches: 8.

This clonotype was seen a handful of times. V gene TRBV12-3 or TRBV12-4 combines with J gene TRBJ1-2; D gene unclear. V lost 7 bases and J lost 0, with 9 bases in between. The CDR3 is 13 residues long. The CDR3 region has the DNA TGTGCCAGCAAAGGGCAGGCTAACTATGGCTACACCTTC. This encodes CASKGQANYGYTF.

The J gene is TRBJ2-7, the V gene TRBV29-1, with TRBD2 matching over 8 bases. V dropped 8 bases and J dropped 7; count of bases not matched to a gene: 13. The CDR3 is 13 residues long. Germline loops: CDR1 SQVTM, CDR2 ANQGSEA. The CDR3: CSPGGMGLGEQYF. The CDR3 DNA follows: TGCAGCCCGGGAGGGATGGGATTAGGAGAGCAGTACTTC.

This clonotype appeared a few times. J is TRBJ2-4 and V is TRBV6-1; D might be TRBD1 (5 bases). The closer fit of TRBJ2-7 to the DNA end suggests the J call may be wrong. The CDR3 is 13 amino acids. Looked up from germline, CDR1 is MNHNS and CDR2 is SASEGT. The CDR3 nucleotides are TGTGCCAGCAGTGGATTAGGGGCCTACGAGCAGTACTTC. Amino acid sequence: CASSGLGAYEQYF.

With regard to this clonotype: A single base separates this from a much larger clone, so it may be a read error. DNA for the CDR3: TGTGCCGGCAGCCAAGAAATCGGGCCCGCCATCGGCGAGCAGTACTTC. Translating it yields CAGSQEIGPAIGEQYF. The genes are TRBV4-2 and TRBJ2-4; unclear D gene. The DNA end lines up better with TRBJ2-7; the J call may be wrong. The CDR3 loop spans 16 amino acids. Germline V lookup: CDR1 LGHNA, CDR2 YNFKEQ.

The chain carries TRBV6-5 and TRBJ2-5; 10 nucleotides match TRBD2. The better agreement between TRBJ2-7 and the DNA end casts doubt on the J call. In germline, CDR1 is MNHEY, CDR2 SVGAGI. The CDR3 spans 14 residues. The CDR3 is CASSTTSGVNEQYF. CDR3 nucleotide sequence: TGTGCCAGCAGCACCACTAGCGGGGTTAACGAGCAGTACTTC.